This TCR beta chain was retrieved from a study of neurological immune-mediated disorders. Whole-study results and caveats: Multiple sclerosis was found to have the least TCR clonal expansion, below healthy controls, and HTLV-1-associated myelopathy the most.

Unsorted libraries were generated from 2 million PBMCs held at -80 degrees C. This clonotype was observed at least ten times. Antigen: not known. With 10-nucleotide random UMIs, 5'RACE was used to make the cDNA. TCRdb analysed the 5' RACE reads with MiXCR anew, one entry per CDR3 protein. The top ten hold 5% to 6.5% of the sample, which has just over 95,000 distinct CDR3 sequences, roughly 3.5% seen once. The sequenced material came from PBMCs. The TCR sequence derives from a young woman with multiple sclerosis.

For the CDR3, the DNA is TGTGCCAGCAGCTCCCGGTTGGGGGAGACCCAGTACTTC. The encoded protein is CASSSRLGETQYF. This rearrangement joins TRBV7-8 to TRBJ2-5; D is ambiguous. The CDR3 is made up of 13 amino acids. The V gene lost 4 bases and the J gene lost 5 bases, with 11 bases spanning the gap. The germline gives CDR1 SGHVS, CDR2 FQNEAQ.